This T cell receptor (beta chain) was identified in a study of cytomegalovirus exposure and HLA in healthy donors. With 60 Vbeta and 13 Jbeta primers, the PCR was carried out. In the original workflow: There were around 80 million unique TCR beta chains by a later count, and approximately 10 million of them were shared. Clones were read by immunoSEQ multiplex PCR, and TCRdb kept only the in-frame ones, dropping some. Clone size and V and J calls were adopted from that table, with D and trimming inferred from the DNA. Here the sample spans roughly 120,000 clones, 79% being singletons. For this clone: The antigen is undetermined.

Regarding the study as a whole: Donor immune exposure was known only as CMV serostatus. Most subjects had HLA-A and HLA-B alleles reportedly predicted accurately by TCR beta sequences. In vitro data verified a few CMV-associated chains as specific for CMV antigens.

The CDR3 consists of 13 residues. Germline V lookup: CDR1 SEHNR, CDR2 FQNEAQ (reference sequence). Deletions cut 5 bases from V and 1 base from J, with 9 bases between. This receptor was obtained from a man between 25 and 39 years old in good health and CMV-seropositive. The rearrangement links TRBV7-9 to TRBJ2-7, with D possibly matching TRBD1 (6 bases). Material: PBMCs. The CDR3 DNA is TGTGCCAGCAGCGCACAGGGTTCCTACGAGCAGTACTTC. Its protein is CASSAQGSYEQYF.